Shown below are 12 T cell receptor beta chains from a single sample sequenced in a study of tumor and adjacent non-tumor tissue in lung cancer. TCRbeta libraries were built with three rounds of nested PCR, modified from ARM-PCR. MiXCR, run by TCRdb on the multiplex PCR reads, gives a single entry per CDR3 protein. The data hold more than 95,000 distinct CDR3 sequences, with about 66% observed a single time. The template was RNA from unsorted bulk tissue. The sequenced sample consisted of lung tumor tissue. These receptors were obtained from a man in his thirties or forties with non-small cell lung cancer.

The chain joins TRBV6-2 or TRBV6-3 to TRBJ1-1; no clear D. The V end was cut by 7 bases, the J end by 4 bases, with 16 bases between. The germline gives CDR1 MNHEY, CDR2 SVGEGT. The CDR3 runs to 14 residues. The CDR3 nucleotides read TGTGCCAGCAAAGAGGGCGGAAGTAGCACTGAAGCTTTCTTT. Amino acids: CASKEGGSSTEAFF.

Concerning this clonotype itself: The conserved phenylalanine or tryptophan is not found at the CDR3 terminus, so this likely reflects a read error. The chain links TRBV5-6 to TRBJ2-7; possible D gene TRBD2, 5 bases. The V end was cut by 4 bases, the J end by 7 bases, with 15 bases between. The germline V gene has CDR1 SGHDT and CDR2 YYEEEE. The CDR3 is made up of 13 amino acids. The CDR3 sequence is CASSLGRSGEQYY. The CDR3 DNA reads TGTGCCAGCAGCCTCGGACGGTCGGGGGAGCAGTACTAC.

This clonotype was detected ten times or more. The chain links TRBV7-8 to TRBJ2-5; 9 positions agree with TRBD2. CDR1 is SGHVS and CDR2 is FQNEAQ in the germline V gene. The length of the CDR3 is 16 residues. The V and J ends lost 5 bases and 2 bases, in that order; junction bases with no gene match: 9. In DNA, the CDR3 is TGTGCCAGCAGCCGTAGCGGGGGCGCTCGGCAAGAGACCCAGTACTTC. Encoded protein: CASSRSGGARQETQYF.

This clonotype was observed many times. The CDR3 sequence is CSARTPQGGGGNEQFF. In nucleotides, the CDR3 is TGCAGTGCTAGGACACCCCAGGGTGGAGGAGGCAATGAGCAGTTCTTC. The chain employs TRBV20-1 and TRBJ2-1; possibly TRBD1 or TRBD2 for D (5 bases each). CDR1 DFQATT and CDR2 SNEGSKA come from the germline V gene (reference sequence). V lost 3 bases to trimming and J lost 6 bases, with 21 bases between them. This CDR3 region has 16 residues.

This clonotype was seen only a few times. The chain links TRBV12-3 or TRBV12-4 to TRBJ2-4; TRBD2 aligns across 8 bases. The CDR3 has 13 amino acids. The V and J ends lost 7 bases and 4 bases, in that order; junction bases with no gene match: 3. The CDR3 DNA sequence: TGTGCCAGCACGGGGGGGTCGAAAAACATTCAGTACTTC. Translated, it gives CASTGGSKNIQYF.

Remarks on this clonotype: A single base separates this from a much larger clone, so it may be a read error. V gene TRBV12-3 or TRBV12-4 combines with J gene TRBJ2-5, with 7 bases aligning to TRBD2. V shed 5 bases, J shed 5 bases, and the junction held 5 bases outside the gene matches. This CDR3 is built from 13 residues. The CDR3 region has the DNA TGTGCCAGCAGTAGGCAACTAGCGGAGACCCAGTACTTC. It codes for CASSRQLAETQYF.

With respect to this clonotype: A junction end diverges from the germline sequence, so it may reflect a read error. J is TRBJ2-3 and V is TRBV11-2; D possibly matches TRBD1 or TRBD2 (5 bases each). Germline V lookup: CDR1 SGHAT, CDR2 FQNNGV. The CDR3 length is 14 residues. The CDR3 DNA reads TGTGCCAGAAGCCCCAGGGTGAGGGTAGATACGCTGTATTTT. Its protein product is CARSPRVRVDTLYF.

CDR3 amino acids: CSAATYGSSYNEQFF. The CDR3 DNA sequence: TGCAGTGCTGCGACTTATGGGAGTTCCTACAATGAGCAGTTCTTC. This chain links TRBV20-1 with TRBJ2-1; D might be TRBD2 (5 bases). Trimming took 5 bases from V and 1 from J, leaving 15 bases between them. In germline, CDR1 is DFQATT, CDR2 SNEGSKA (reference sequence). CDR3 length: 15 amino acids.

The table lists this clonotype with many counts. V and J are TRBV7-8 and TRBJ2-5; perhaps TRBD2 as D (6 bases). Germline V gives CDR1 SGHVS, CDR2 FQNEAQ. The CDR3 length is 15 residues. Trimming stripped 3 bases from V and 5 bases from J, with 16 bases between. CDR3 in DNA: TGTGCCAGCAGCTTGAGGGGCGGGATCTGGGAGACCCAGTACTTC. As protein: CASSLRGGIWETQYF.

Concerning this clonotype itself: One junction end does not reproduce the germline sequence, and a read error may be involved. The rearrangement uses TRBV5-4 and TRBJ1-2; TRBD1 matches at 8 bases. Germline CDR1 reads SGHNT; CDR2 reads YYREEE (reference sequence). CDR3 length equals 14 residues. CDR3 loop: CVSSPETGAYGYTF. The DNA of the CDR3 is TGTGTCAGCAGCCCCGAGACAGGGGCCTATGGCTACACCTTC.

This clonotype has at least ten counts. The rearrangement joins TRBV7-8 to TRBJ2-3; 10 positions agree with TRBD2. Germline assignment: CDR1 SGHVS and CDR2 FQNEAQ. V trimming: 4 bases; J trimming: 6 bases; junction bases outside the gene matches: 7. The CDR3 has 15 amino acids. The CDR3, as DNA: TGTGCCAGCAGCTCACCTAGCGGGGGCGCGGATACGCAGTATTTT. Protein: CASSSPSGGADTQYF.

Concerning this clonotype: A much bigger clone sits one base away, suggesting this may be a read error. The genes are TRBV10-3 and TRBJ1-5, with a weak D call TRBD1 (5 bases). There are 16 residues in the CDR3. The germline gives CDR1 ENHRY, CDR2 SYGVKD. V was cut by 0 bases and J by 7 bases, with 16 bases left in between. CDR3 region: CAISESRGGIDQPQHF. The CDR3, as DNA: TGTGCCATCAGTGAGTCTCGTGGGGGGATTGACCAGCCCCAGCATTTT.